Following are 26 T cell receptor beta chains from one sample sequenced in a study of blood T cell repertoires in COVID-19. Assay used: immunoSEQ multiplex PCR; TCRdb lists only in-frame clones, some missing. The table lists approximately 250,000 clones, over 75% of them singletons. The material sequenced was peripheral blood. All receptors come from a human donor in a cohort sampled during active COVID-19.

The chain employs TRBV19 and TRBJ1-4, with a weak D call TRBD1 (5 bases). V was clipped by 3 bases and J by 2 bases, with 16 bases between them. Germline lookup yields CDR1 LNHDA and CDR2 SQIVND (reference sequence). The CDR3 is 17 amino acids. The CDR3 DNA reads TGTGCCAGTAGTATTCTGGGGGGACGGACGACTAATGAAAAACTGTTTTTT. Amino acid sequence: CASSILGGRTTNEKLFF.

The CDR3 nucleotides read TGTGCCAGCAGCTTGGTTGGCGGGGGAACAAACGAGCAGTTCTTC. This translates into CASSLVGGGTNEQFF. The chain employs TRBV5-4 and TRBJ2-1; 7 bases fit TRBD2. The CDR3 is made up of 15 amino acids. The J segment lost 10 bases and the V segment lost 0 bases, leaving 10 bases of the junction unmatched. Germline values: CDR1 SGHNT, CDR2 YYREEE (reference sequence).

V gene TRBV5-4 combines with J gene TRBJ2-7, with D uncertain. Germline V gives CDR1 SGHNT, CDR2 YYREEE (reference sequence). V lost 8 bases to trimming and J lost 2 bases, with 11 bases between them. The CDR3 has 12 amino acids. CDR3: CASHSSTYEQYF. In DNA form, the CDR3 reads TGTGCCAGTCACAGCTCAACCTACGAGCAGTACTTC.

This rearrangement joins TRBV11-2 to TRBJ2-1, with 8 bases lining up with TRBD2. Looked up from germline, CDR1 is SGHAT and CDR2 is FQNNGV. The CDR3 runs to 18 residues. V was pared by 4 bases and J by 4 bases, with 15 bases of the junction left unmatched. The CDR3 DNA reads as TGTGCCAGCAGCTACCGAGCAACGGGAGGGCCGGATTACAATGAGCAGTTCTTC. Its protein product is CASSYRATGGPDYNEQFF.

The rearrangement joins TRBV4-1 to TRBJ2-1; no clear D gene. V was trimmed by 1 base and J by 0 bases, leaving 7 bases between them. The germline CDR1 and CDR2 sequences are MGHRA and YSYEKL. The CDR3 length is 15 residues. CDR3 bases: TGCGCCAGCAGCCAAGGAGCCCTCTCCTACAATGAGCAGTTCTTC. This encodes CASSQGALSYNEQFF.

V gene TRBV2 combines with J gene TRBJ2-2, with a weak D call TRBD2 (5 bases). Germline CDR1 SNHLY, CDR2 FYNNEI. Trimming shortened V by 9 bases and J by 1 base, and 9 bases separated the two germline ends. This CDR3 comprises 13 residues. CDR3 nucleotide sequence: TGTGCCAGGAGGGTTGAGAACACCGGGGAGCTGTTTTTT. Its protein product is CARRVENTGELFF.

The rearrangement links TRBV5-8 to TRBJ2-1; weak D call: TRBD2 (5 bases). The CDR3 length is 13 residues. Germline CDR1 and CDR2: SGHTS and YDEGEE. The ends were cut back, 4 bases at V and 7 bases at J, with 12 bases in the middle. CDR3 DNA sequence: TGTGCCAGCAGCCAAGAGGGTGAGAATGAGCAGTTCTTC. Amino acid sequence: CASSQEGENEQFF.

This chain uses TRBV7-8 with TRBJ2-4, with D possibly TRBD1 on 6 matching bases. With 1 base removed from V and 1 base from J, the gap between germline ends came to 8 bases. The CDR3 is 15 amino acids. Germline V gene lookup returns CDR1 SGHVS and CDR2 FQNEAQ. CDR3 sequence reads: CASSLDRGAKNIQYF. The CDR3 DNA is TGTGCCAGCAGCTTAGATAGGGGGGCCAAAAACATTCAGTACTTC. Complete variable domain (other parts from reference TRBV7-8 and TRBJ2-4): GAGVSQSPRYKVAKRGQDVALRCDPISGHVSLFWYQQALGQGPEFLTYFQNEAQLDKSGLPSDRFFAERPEGSVSTLKIQRTQQEDSAVYLCASSLDRGAKNIQYFGAGTRLSVL.

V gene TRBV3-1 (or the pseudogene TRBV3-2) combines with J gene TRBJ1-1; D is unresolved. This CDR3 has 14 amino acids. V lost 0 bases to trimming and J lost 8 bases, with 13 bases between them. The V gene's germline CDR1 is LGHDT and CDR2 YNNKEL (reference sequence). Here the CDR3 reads CASSQEGRGREAFF. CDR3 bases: TGTGCCAGCAGCCAAGAAGGTAGAGGGCGGGAAGCTTTCTTT.

CDR3 nucleotides: TGTGCCAGCAGTACCCTAGCGGGAGGAGGAACAGATACGCAGTATTTT. Its translation: CASSTLAGGGTDTQYF. The genes are TRBV27 and TRBJ2-3; TRBD2 aligns across 11 bases. Germline V CDR1 and CDR2: MNHEY, SMNVEV (reference sequence). Trimming took 5 bases from V and 3 from J; bases not matched to a gene: 7. The CDR3 is 16 residues long.

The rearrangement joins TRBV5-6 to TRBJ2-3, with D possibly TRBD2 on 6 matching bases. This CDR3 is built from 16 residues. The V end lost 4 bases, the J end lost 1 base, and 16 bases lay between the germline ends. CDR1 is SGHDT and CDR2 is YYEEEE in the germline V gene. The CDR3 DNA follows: TGTGCCAGCAGCCAGATTAGGGGCGGGGGCACAGATACGCAGTATTTT. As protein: CASSQIRGGGTDTQYF.

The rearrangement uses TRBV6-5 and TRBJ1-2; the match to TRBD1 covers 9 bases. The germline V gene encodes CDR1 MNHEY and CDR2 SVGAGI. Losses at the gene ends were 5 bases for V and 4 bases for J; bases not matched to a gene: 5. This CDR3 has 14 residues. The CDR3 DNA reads TGTGCCAGCAGTCCTTACAGGGGGCCCTATGGCTACACCTTC. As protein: CASSPYRGPYGYTF.

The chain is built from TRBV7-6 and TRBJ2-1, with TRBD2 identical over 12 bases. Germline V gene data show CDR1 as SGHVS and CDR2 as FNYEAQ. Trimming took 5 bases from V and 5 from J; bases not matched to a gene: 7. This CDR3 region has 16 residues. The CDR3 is CASSLLLAGGDNEQFF. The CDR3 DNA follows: TGTGCCAGCAGCCTGCTACTAGCGGGGGGCGACAATGAGCAGTTCTTC.

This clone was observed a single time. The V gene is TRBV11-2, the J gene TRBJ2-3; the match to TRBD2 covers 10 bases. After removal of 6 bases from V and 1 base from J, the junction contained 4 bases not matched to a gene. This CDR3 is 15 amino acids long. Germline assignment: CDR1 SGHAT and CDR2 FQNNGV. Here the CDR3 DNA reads TGTGCCAGCAGTCGCGGACTAGCGGGCACAGATACGCAGTATTTT. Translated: CASSRGLAGTDTQYF.

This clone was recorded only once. The CDR3 nucleotides are TGCGCCAGCAGTCCCTGGACAGGGAGAGATAATGGCTACACCTTC. It yields the protein CASSPWTGRDNGYTF. This rearrangement joins TRBV23-1 to TRBJ1-2, with 8 bases lining up with TRBD1. TRBV23-1 is an ORF, with its function uncertain. Trimming removed 4 bases from V and 6 bases from J; junction bases left unmatched: 10. The CDR3 sequence is 15 residues long.

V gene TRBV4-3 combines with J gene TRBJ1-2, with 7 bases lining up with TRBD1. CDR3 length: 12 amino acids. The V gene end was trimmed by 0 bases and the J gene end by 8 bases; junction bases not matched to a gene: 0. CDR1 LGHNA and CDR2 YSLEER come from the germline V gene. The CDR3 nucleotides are TGCGCCAGCAGCCAAGACAGGGGGGGCTACACCTTC. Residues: CASSQDRGGYTF.

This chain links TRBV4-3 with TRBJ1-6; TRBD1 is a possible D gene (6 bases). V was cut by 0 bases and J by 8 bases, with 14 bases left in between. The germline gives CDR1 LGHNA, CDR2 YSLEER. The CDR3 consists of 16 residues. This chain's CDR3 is CASSQDGTGNYSPLHF. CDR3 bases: TGCGCCAGCAGCCAAGATGGAACAGGGAATTATTCACCCCTCCACTTT.

This CDR3 is CASSLALQSGEQYF. The CDR3 DNA reads as TGTGCCAGCAGCTTAGCGTTACAGTCAGGCGAGCAGTACTTC. The chain combines TRBV7-2 with TRBJ2-7; the D is unclear. The CDR3 covers 14 residues. Deletions cut 0 bases from V and 6 bases from J, with 12 bases between. Germline CDR1 reads SGHTA; CDR2 reads FQGNSA.

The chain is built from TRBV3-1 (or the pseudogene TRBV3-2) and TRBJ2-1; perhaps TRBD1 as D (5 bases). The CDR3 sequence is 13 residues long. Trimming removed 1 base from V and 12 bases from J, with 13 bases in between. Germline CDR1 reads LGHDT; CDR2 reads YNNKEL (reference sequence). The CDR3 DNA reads TGTGCCAGCAGCCAAGGCCTAGTGGGGCGGCAGTTCTTC. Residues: CASSQGLVGRQFF.

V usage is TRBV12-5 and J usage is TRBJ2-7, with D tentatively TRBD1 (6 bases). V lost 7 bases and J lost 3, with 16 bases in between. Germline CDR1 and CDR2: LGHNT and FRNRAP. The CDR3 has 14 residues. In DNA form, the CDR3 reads TGTGCTAGTGCCAGACAGGTTCTGGGCTACGAGCAGTACTTC. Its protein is CASARQVLGYEQYF.

The CDR3 protein is CASSPEVVLGSIGANVLTF. CDR3 nucleotide sequence: TGCGCCAGCAGCCCGGAGGTGGTGCTGGGTTCGATAGGGGCCAACGTCCTGACTTTC. The V call is TRBV5-1, the J call TRBJ2-6; D is possibly TRBD2 (5 bases). Germline lookup yields CDR1 SGHRS and CDR2 YFSETQ. V lost 4 bases, J lost 4 bases, and 24 bases lay in between. The CDR3 runs to 19 residues.

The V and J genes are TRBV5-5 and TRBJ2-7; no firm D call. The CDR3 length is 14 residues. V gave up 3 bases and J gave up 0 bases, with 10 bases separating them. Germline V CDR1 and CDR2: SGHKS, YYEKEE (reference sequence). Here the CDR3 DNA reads TGTGCCAGCAGCTGGAAGGAGTACTCCTACGAGCAGTACTTC. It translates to CASSWKEYSYEQYF.

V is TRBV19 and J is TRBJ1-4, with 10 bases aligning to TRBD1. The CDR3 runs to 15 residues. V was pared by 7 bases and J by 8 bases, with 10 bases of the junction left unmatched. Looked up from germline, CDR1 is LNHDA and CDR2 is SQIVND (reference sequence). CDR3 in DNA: TGTGCCAGTATGGGCCCGGGACAGGGGAAAGAAAAACTGTTTTTT. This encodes CASMGPGQGKEKLFF.

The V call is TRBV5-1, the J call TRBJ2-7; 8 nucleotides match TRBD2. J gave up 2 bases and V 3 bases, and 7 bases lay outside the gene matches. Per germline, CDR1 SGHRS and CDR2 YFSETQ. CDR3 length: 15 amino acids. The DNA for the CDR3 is TGCGCCAGCAGCTGGGGAACTAGCGGTACCTACGAGCAGTACTTC. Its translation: CASSWGTSGTYEQYF.

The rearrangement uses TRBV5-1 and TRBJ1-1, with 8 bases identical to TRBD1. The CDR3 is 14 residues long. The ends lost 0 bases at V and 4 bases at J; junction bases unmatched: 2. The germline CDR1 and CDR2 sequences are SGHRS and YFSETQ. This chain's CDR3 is CASSLDRGGTEAFF. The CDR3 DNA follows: TGCGCCAGCAGCTTGGACAGGGGGGGCACTGAAGCTTTCTTT.

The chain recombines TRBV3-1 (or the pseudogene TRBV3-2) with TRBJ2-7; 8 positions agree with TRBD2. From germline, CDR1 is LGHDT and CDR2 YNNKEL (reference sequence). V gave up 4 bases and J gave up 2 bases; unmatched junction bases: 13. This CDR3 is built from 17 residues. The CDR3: CASSPLSLADTPYEQYF. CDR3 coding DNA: TGTGCCAGCAGCCCATTATCACTAGCGGACACCCCCTACGAGCAGTACTTC.